This TCR beta chain was recorded in a study of T-cell reconstitution after alpha-beta-depleted transplantation in children. Findings and limits, study-wide: At one year after transplant, newly produced T cells mostly accounted for T-cell counts and diversity.

The CDR3 is 18 amino acids. Germline CDR1 and CDR2: SNHLY and FYNNEI. Trimming shortened V by 3 bases and J by 0 bases, and 18 bases separated the two germline ends. The TCRbeta library was prepared with unique molecular identifiers. MiXCR, applied by TCRdb to the PCR reads, yields one record per CDR3 protein. Among around 800,000 distinct CDR3 sequences listed, roughly 15% were seen once. As concerns this clonotype: Its antigen is still unknown.

This clonotype originated in a male patient younger than 18 who had a stem cell transplant for acute lymphoblastic leukemia, so the T cells may come from the graft donor. The chain links TRBV2 to TRBJ2-1; tentatively, D is TRBD2 (5 bases). This material consisted of PBMCs, mostly from graft donor cells, taken 360 days after TCRalphabeta/CD19-depleted stem cell transplant. The CDR3: CASSEPEGWGSSYNEQFF. CDR3 DNA sequence: TGTGCCAGCAGTGAGCCAGAGGGCTGGGGAAGCTCCTACAATGAGCAGTTCTTC.